This entry concerns a single TCR beta chain. In TCRdb, the 5' RACE reads were re-called with MiXCR into one record per CDR3 protein. Of some 670,000 distinct CDR3 sequences listed, roughly 12% are singletons. These data are taken from a study of T cells after yellow fever vaccination. About the study: Fractions of limited cellularity were prepared by means of SMART-Seq v4 Ultra Low Input.

This CDR3 comprises 12 residues. Per the germline V gene, CDR1 is MNHEY and CDR2 is SVGEGT. Trimming left V 5 bases short and J 0 bases short, with 5 bases between. The chain joins TRBV6-2 or TRBV6-3 to TRBJ2-7, with D unclear. The starting material was PBMCs, obtained on the day of the yellow fever booster vaccination. This clonotype was obtained from a man aged 25-45 years who received the YFV17D yellow fever vaccine. CDR3 nucleotides: TGTGCCAGCAGTATCCCCTCCTACGAGCAGTACTTC. Translating it yields CASSIPSYEQYF.